This T cell receptor beta chain originates from a study of blood T cell repertoires in COVID-19. Study in general: Samples of COVID-19 (acute and convalescent) were obtained from the United States, Italy and Spain.

The ends were cut back, 4 bases at V and 3 bases at J, with 4 bases in the middle. This CDR3 has 13 residues. Methods used by the authors: Reference gene primer amplification gave estimated nucleated cell counts. The repertoire was sequenced with immunoSEQ multiplex PCR; TCRdb's copy has only in-frame clones and lacks some. The D gene and trimming were derived from the DNA, and the V and J assignments and clone size from that table. Counted here are about 290,000 clones, roughly 80% occurring once; the ten biggest clones make up around 3.7%. V gene TRBV12-3 or TRBV12-4 combines with J gene TRBJ2-6; D remains ambiguous. The sequencing sample was made of peripheral blood. The sequence was obtained from a woman aged 50 to 60 with active or convalescent COVID-19. The CDR3 DNA follows: TGTGCCAGCAGTTACGGTGGGGCCAACGTCCTGACTTTC. This gives the protein CASSYGGANVLTF.